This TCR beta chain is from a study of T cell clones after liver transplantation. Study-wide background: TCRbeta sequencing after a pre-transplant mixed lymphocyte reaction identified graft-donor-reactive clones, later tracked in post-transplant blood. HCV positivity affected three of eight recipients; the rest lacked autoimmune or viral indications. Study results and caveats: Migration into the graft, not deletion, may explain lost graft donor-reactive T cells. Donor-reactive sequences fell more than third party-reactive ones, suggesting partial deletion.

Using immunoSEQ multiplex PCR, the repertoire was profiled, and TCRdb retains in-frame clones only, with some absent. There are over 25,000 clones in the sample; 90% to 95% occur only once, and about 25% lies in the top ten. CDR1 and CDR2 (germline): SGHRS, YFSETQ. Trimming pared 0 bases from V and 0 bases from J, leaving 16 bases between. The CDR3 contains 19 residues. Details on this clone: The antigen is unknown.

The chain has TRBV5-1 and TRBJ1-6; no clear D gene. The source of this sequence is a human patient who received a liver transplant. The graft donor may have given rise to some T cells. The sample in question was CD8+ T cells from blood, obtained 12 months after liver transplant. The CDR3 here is CASSLEVRRRSSYNSPLHF. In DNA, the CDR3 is TGCGCCAGCAGCTTGGAAGTCAGGCGCCGAAGCTCCTATAATTCACCCCTCCACTTT.